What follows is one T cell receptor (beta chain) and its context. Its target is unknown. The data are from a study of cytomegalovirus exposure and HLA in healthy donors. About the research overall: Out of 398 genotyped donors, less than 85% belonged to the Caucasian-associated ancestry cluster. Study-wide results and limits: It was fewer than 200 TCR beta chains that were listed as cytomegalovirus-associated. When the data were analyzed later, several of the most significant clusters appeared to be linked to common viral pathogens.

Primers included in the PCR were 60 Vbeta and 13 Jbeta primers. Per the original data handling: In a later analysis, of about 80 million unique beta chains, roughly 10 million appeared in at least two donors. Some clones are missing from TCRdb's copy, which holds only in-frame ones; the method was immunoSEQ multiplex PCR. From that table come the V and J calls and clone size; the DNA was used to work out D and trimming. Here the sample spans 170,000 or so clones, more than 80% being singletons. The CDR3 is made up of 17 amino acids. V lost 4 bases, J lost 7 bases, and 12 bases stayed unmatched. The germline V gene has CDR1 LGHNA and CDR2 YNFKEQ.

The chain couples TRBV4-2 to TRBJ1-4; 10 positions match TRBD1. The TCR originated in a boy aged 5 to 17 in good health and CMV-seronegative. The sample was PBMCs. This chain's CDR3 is CASSPITLTGGGEKLFF. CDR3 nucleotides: TGTGCCAGCAGCCCCATTACCCTGACAGGGGGCGGTGAAAAACTGTTTTTT.